The clone carrying this TCR beta chain was found once. Its antigen is still unknown. This specimen belongs to a study of shared clonotypes between healthy human individuals. Overall study context: Per-donor plates numbered three CD4 naive, three CD4 memory, two CD8 naive and one CD8 memory. Regarding the study as a whole: What naive subsets generally showed was a larger estimated richness than memory subsets showed.

CDR3 length equals 13 residues. V lost 4 bases and J lost 1, with 6 bases in between. Per the germline V gene, CDR1 is ENHRY and CDR2 is SYGVKD. Caucasian adults living in Nashville, Tennessee, provided all samples. Data came from immunoSEQ multiplex PCR; TCRdb stores just in-frame clones and leaves some out. The sample shows 2 million to 2.5 million clones, almost 96% of them seen only once. Sequenced: naive CD4+ T cells sorted from blood. As for subset: CD45RA+ positively selected. J is TRBJ2-3 and V is TRBV10-3, with D uncertain. The sequence was obtained from a man younger than 30 in good health. CDR3 sequence reads: CAISGVGTDTQYF. The DNA for the CDR3 is TGTGCCATCAGTGGAGTGGGCACAGATACGCAGTATTTT.